This TCR beta chain appears in the sequencing data of a study of spatial heterogeneity in lung cancer. Study-wide context: 72 TRACERx patients with early, untreated non-small cell lung cancer donated samples. Sequencing of follow-up PBMC samples took place when they were available, at a median of around two years after resection.

This clonotype was seen repeatedly, ten times or more. Its antigen is undetermined. Study observations and caveats: The appearance of ubiquitous expanded tumor TCRs in blood was greater at resection than follow-up.

Every TCR cDNA molecule bore its own unique molecular identifier. TCRdb reprocessed the 5' RACE reads via MiXCR and lists one record per CDR3 protein. The table shows about 19,000 distinct CDR3 sequences, with over 8% occurring only once. Specified time point: blood at routine non-recurrence follow-up after resection. The receptor's source is a female donor with early-stage non-small cell lung cancer. The sample here was PBMCs, taken at follow-up.

The CDR3 spells CASSYSIGGRQYEQYF. In DNA, the CDR3 is TGTGCCAGCAGTTACTCGATTGGCGGGAGGCAGTACGAGCAGTACTTC. The rearrangement joins TRBV6-2 or TRBV6-3 to TRBJ2-7, with 8 bases aligning to TRBD2. The V segment lost 0 bases and the J segment 4 bases; nucleotides outside the gene matches: 8. Germline CDR1 is MNHEY and CDR2 is SVGEGT. The CDR3 spans 16 residues.